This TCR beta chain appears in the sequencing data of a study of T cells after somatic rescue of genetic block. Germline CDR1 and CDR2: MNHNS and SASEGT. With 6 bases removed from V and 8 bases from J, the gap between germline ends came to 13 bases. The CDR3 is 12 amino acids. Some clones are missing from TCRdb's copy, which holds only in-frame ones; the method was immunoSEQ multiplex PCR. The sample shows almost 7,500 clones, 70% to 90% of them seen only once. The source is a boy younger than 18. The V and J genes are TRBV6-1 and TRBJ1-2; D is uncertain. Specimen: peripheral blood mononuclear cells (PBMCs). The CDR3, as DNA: TGTGCCAGCAGAAAACCCAGGAGAGGCTACACCTTC. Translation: CASRKPRRGYTF.